This record concerns one TCR beta chain sequence. This clone was recorded once. Its antigen has not been determined. Nothing much larger sits one base from this clone, and base qualities are not available. The entry originates in a study of cytomegalovirus exposure and HLA in healthy donors listed by TCRdb under 2017. Context from the whole study: According to an earlier analysis of 587 of the donors, about 179 million T cells yielded some 120 million unique TCR beta sequences and more than 250 Gb of sequence data. Roughly 310 gigabases of sequencing data and roughly 90 million unique TCR sequences were included in an early release covering about 700 HLA-typed donors. Among the roughly 390 genotyped donors, about 85% belonged to the genetic ancestry cluster associated with self-reported Caucasian donors. The study was designed to test whether signatures of past pathogen exposure could be identified by cataloging public T cell receptors. Using immunosequencing, the study profiled T cell repertoires from about 610 subjects and related those repertoires to cytomegalovirus serostatus. Along with the roughly 700-subject first cohort, a separate validation cohort of roughly 110 different subjects was used. The study combined high-throughput TCR immunosequencing, statistical association of individual TCRs with disease status, and machine learning to predict cytomegalovirus infection status. To study patterns of TCR occurrence, a later analysis re-analyzed previously published TCR beta repertoires from hundreds of donors and added high-resolution HLA genotyping. Rather than drawing on any new phenotypic data, the later analysis identified candidate immune exposures from TCR beta sequences and the way those sequences occurred across donors. An earlier analysis of 587 of the donors applied high-throughput TCR beta sequencing to assess whether each TCR beta V gene segment acted as functional or pseudogenic. Alongside the repertoire data, information on donor age, sex, ethnicity and CMV serostatus was compiled. In a later genetic analysis, genome-wide SNP genotypes for about three fifths of the roughly 670 donors were used, and that subset was treated as a discovery cohort. All discovery cohort repertoires had been generated using a single sequencing platform. Class I and class II HLA loci were covered by the typing at four-digit resolution. The number of typed donors differed by locus: roughly 620-630 for A, B, C, DRB1 and DQB1; about 520 for DQA1; roughly 600 for DPA1; and about 470 for DPB1. Because of strong linkage in the cohort, a handful of DR-DQ haplotypes were treated as single units for association and clustering. Among a few hundred genotyped donors of the cohort, an average of approximately 230,000 unique TCR beta nucleotide sequences were sequenced per donor, around 18% of them non-productive. Overall study results and their limits: A cluster of highly shared sequence variants was judged likely to represent a technical artifact of the sequencing pipeline. A total of 164 TCR beta chains were listed by the study as associated with cytomegalovirus. Assigning TCR associations to individual alleles was difficult when HLA alleles, especially DR and DQ, strongly co-occurred. A further reported finding was that TCR beta sequences accurately predicted the HLA-A and HLA-B alleles for most subjects in the first cohort. According to a later analysis, TCR association rates differed among HLA loci, with DRB1 alleles showing the most associated TCRs and HLA-C alleles showing the fewest. A later genetic analysis reported fewer N-insertions in productive TCRs among donors in an Asian-associated ancestry cluster than the approximately 670-donor mean. Correlated functional status among segregating V segments might be attributable to linkage disequilibrium, but an unknown experimental factor could not be ruled out. For the cohort, immune exposure information was limited to CMV serostatus. Broadly in line with IMGT annotations, most TCR beta V segments showed up in productive rearrangements about 87% or about 30% of the time in an earlier analysis of roughly 590 of the donors. In a later analysis, several top co-occurrence clusters were reported to appear linked to parvovirus B19, influenza, CMV and Epstein-Barr virus. According to the authors, the approach could potentially be generalized to other disease states and immunological phenotypes. Only TCR beta chains were sequenced in this cohort, and the absence of alpha or paired-chain data limited detectable features. The presence/absence analyses assumed that sequencing depth was roughly uniform across donors, and that assumption may not be true. Cytomegalovirus status was reported to be diagnosed by the classifier with high specificity and sensitivity in both the original and validation cohorts. The earlier analysis of around 600 of the donors excluded around 17 rarely observed V segments, including chromosome 9 orphons, because counts were too low. Most CMV-associated TCR beta chains appeared to be HLA-restricted in a later analysis, and the HLA associations seemed to be driven largely by CMV exposure. A few of the identified cytomegalovirus-associated TCR beta chains were confirmed in vitro to be specific for cytomegalovirus antigens. Compared with equally common non-associated chains, HLA-associated TCR beta chains in a later analysis were more clonally expanded and had lower generation probabilities. A later genetic analysis associated a missense DCLRE1C variant with V-gene and J-gene trimming of TCR beta chains, and an independent cohort replicated the association. Across donors, most TCR sequences were observed very rarely, whereas some public TCRs were present in many individuals. At a false discovery rate of 0.05, a later analysis linked about 17,000 TCR beta sequences to specific HLA alleles. Because some donors lacked HLA typing at each locus, the association tests relied only on the typed subset.

In total, 500 to 700 healthy bone marrow donors made up the cohort. All cohort members were sampled while nominally healthy, although unrecorded immune exposures were likely present. The donor was CMV seronegative and was included in the group of under 450 seronegative cohort members. A peripheral blood sample was provided by each donor, and peripheral blood mononuclear cells were used for TCR beta sequencing. The Qiagen DNeasy Blood Extraction Kit was used to extract genomic DNA from the blood cell samples. Library prep was done by the immunoSEQ multiplex PCR assay. For the multiplex PCR, a mixture combining 60 forward primers for TCR Vbeta segments and 13 reverse primers for TCR Jbeta segments was used. The CDR3 region of rearranged TCR beta genes was amplified from genomic DNA by a multiplex PCR assay. The Illumina HiSeq System was used to sequence the amplified TCR beta libraries as 87-base-pair reads. Regarding the original processing steps: In a later analysis, 77 million or so unique TCR beta chains were counted across the approximately 620 repertoires, and roughly 9.9 million of these chains were shared by at least two donors. Raw reads were error-corrected and collapsed into unique sequences by a nearest-neighbor algorithm in which closely related sequences were merged to remove PCR and sequencing errors. CDR3 sequences were aligned to IMGT reference sequences to assign V, D and J gene segments. For a sequence to be retained, at least a six-nucleotide match to both a V gene segment and a J gene segment was required. Rearrangements were called productive when the CDR3 lacked stop codons and stayed in frame with V and J; all others were non-productive. Following IMGT convention, CDR3 was defined as the stretch from the second conserved V-encoded cysteine up to the conserved J-encoded phenylalanine. Sequences without an unambiguous match to a single V gene segment were excluded from the earlier analysis of 450 to 650 of the donors. An earlier analysis of about 600 of the donors called V segments functional above 56.7% productive rearrangements and segregating when the between-donor standard deviation exceeded 5%. A statistical classification framework was built for diagnosing cytomegalovirus status from the catalog of TCR beta chain sequences. A later analysis assigned V and J genes by comparing TCR nucleotide sequences with IMGT/GENE-DB human TR gene sequences. The TCRdist pipeline was used in a later analysis to assign CDR3 sequences and most-parsimonious VDJ recombination scenarios. In a later analysis, every TCR beta chain was defined by the combination of its CDR3 amino acid sequence and its V-gene family, and reads without a unique V-gene family were dropped. A later analysis removed 550 to 700 highly shared, low-generation-probability nucleotide sequences to deal with suspected cross-contamination and a sequencing artifact. A later analysis calculated a clonal expansion index for each public chain from normalized within-repertoire ranks of inferred template counts. In a later analysis, generation probabilities were computed using a VDJ recombination model fitted to out-of-frame rearrangements, and the results were checked against IGoR. Hypergeometric tests were used in a later analysis to score TCR-TCR, TCR-HLA and TCR-CMV co-occurrence, with a repertoire-size bias correction applied to the TCR pairs. To estimate false discovery rates, a later analysis permuted the HLA or CMV assignments 20 times. A later analysis grouped co-occurring TCRs with DBSCAN, adding TCRdist sequence similarity when clustering within HLA-allele-positive subsets. For co-occurrence clustering, repertoires with fewer than 30,000 or more than 120,000 public chains were excluded, along with four or five repertoires with anomalous nucleotide sharing. TCRdb took over this immuneACCESS table, retaining in-frame rearrangements with V and J assigned. Such tables are incomplete; in checked studies, under half of the missing clones stem from an unresolved V gene, and the remainder is unexplained. V and J calls and clone size come straight from that table; D and trimming were deduced from the DNA. This sample is represented by roughly 230,000 clones; around 90% of them were singletons. About 1.8% of the sample comes from the top ten.

The TCR originated in a girl aged 2 to 9 in good health and CMV-seronegative. Sample: PBMCs.

The CDR3 has the sequence CASSPPGQENYGYTF. The DNA is as follows: TGTGCCAGCTCACCTCCGGGACAGGAAAACTATGGCTACACCTTC. The chain employs TRBV18 and TRBJ1-2; 8 nucleotides in the junction match TRBD1. The germline V gene yields KGHSH for CDR1 and LQKENI for CDR2. The CDR3 measures 15 amino acids from cysteine to phenylalanine. Only the CDR3 DNA stays, 45 bases, in frame from base 1. Clipping removes 3 bases from V and 2 bases from J, with 5 as the unmatched junction base count.